This T cell receptor beta chain came from a study of shared clonotypes between healthy human individuals. With 2 bases removed from V and 4 bases from J, the gap between germline ends came to 2 bases. Germline lookup yields CDR1 SNHLY and CDR2 FYNNEI. The CDR3 spans 12 residues. Sequencing was at deep level. Sorted subsets were amplified in replicate PCRs using around 220 ng DNA, roughly 30,000 T cell genomes. Measured with immunoSEQ multiplex PCR; TCRdb has only the in-frame clones, and not every one. Of roughly 1,800,000 clones detected, about 94% appear once; the ten largest clones hold more than 0.95%. Positive CCR7 selection of CD45RO-negative cells yielded the naive CD8 cells, and terminally differentiated effector memory CD45RA+ cells were excluded. The study's findings and limits: Apart from blood, nothing was sampled; tissue repertoires likely differ. Naive subsets usually exceeded memory subsets in estimated richness.

Concerning this clone itself: Its matching antigen is unknown.

This sequence originates from a man younger than 35 in good health. V gene TRBV2 combines with J gene TRBJ2-2; D is ambiguous. Sequenced sample: naive CD8+ T cells sorted from blood. The chain's CDR3 is CASSEITGELFF. CDR3 nucleotide sequence: TGTGCCAGCAGTGAAATCACCGGGGAGCTGTTTTTT.